This TCR beta chain was identified in a study of OX40 agonist ivuxolimab in advanced cancers. Study-level background: Intravenous ivuxolimab was administered to patients every 2 weeks at 0.01 to 10 mg/kg. Head and neck, renal cell, melanoma or hepatocellular carcinoma were the cancers that dose-escalation patients had.

This clone was observed a handful of times. Blood sampling was done at baseline, cycle 4 day 1, and cycle 7 day 1. Using immunoSEQ multiplex PCR, the repertoire was profiled, and TCRdb retains in-frame clones only, with some absent. The data hold tens of thousands of clones, with roughly four fifths observed a single time. Trimming cost V 5 bases and J 4 bases, with 17 bases left between them. CDR1 is SNHLY, CDR2 FYNNEI, per germline. The CDR3 covers 15 residues. Specimen: CD4+ or CD8+ T cells sorted from blood, collected in a trial of the OX40 agonist ivuxolimab. The receptor was isolated from an adult with an advanced solid tumor such as melanoma, head and neck, liver or kidney cancer. This chain links TRBV2 with TRBJ2-5; tentatively, D is TRBD1 (7 bases). CDR3 sequence (DNA): TGTGCCAGCAGTCCGAGACAGGGAGGTGGAGAGACCCAGTACTTC. It translates to CASSPRQGGGETQYF.